The source of this T cell receptor beta chain is a study of T cells in Graves' hyperthyroidism and ophthalmopathy. The CDR3 runs 13 residues. Germline loops: CDR1 SQVTM, CDR2 ANQGSEA. TCR beta CDR3 regions were amplified from RNA transcripts. The TCR CDR3 first-round RT-PCR relied on the HTBI primer set. TCRdb analysed the multiplex PCR reads with MiXCR anew, one entry per CDR3 protein. The sample includes some 550,000 distinct CDR3 sequences, roughly 16% seen only once; the top ten take approximately 3.5%. The genes are TRBV29-1 and TRBJ2-3, with a possible D match to TRBD2 (5 bases). This sequence was found in a woman between 40 and 50 years old with Graves' ophthalmopathy. Sequenced material: blood. The CDR3 DNA reads as TGCAGTGCCCGTAAGGGAGGCACAGATACGCAGTATTTT. Its translation: CSARKGGTDTQYF.